This T cell receptor beta chain was identified during a study of radiation and T cells in renal cell carcinoma. Study as a whole: Nephrectomy followed 15 Gy stereotactic body radiation by 4 weeks.

General study results and limits: In blood, top tumor clones expanded by 2 weeks, shrinking by 4. Baseline intratumoral clonotype presence is unknown without pretreatment biopsies.

Time point denoted: blood 2 weeks post-SBRT. The treatment: 15 Gy SBRT to primary tumor, nephrectomy 4 weeks later. Radiation-treated patients gave blood at baseline, week 2 and week 4. The protocol was immunoSEQ multiplex PCR, while the TCRdb copy is restricted to in-frame clones and leaves out a portion. The sample lists under 150,000 clones; 75% to 85% were seen once. About this clone: Antigen specificity is unknown.

Germline-derived CDR1 and CDR2 are SGHRS and YFSETQ. The V and J ends lost 4 bases and 1 base respectively, with 11 bases between them. The CDR3 loop spans 14 amino acids. This TCR derives from a woman aged 60-75 years with renal cell carcinoma. Source: blood, taken from a patient whose treatment included radiotherapy and nephrectomy. The chain combines TRBV5-1 with TRBJ1-1, with D maybe TRBD1 (6 bases). The CDR3 here is CASSRDTRNTEAFF. The CDR3 DNA reads TGCGCCAGCAGCCGGGACACCCGGAACACTGAAGCTTTCTTT.